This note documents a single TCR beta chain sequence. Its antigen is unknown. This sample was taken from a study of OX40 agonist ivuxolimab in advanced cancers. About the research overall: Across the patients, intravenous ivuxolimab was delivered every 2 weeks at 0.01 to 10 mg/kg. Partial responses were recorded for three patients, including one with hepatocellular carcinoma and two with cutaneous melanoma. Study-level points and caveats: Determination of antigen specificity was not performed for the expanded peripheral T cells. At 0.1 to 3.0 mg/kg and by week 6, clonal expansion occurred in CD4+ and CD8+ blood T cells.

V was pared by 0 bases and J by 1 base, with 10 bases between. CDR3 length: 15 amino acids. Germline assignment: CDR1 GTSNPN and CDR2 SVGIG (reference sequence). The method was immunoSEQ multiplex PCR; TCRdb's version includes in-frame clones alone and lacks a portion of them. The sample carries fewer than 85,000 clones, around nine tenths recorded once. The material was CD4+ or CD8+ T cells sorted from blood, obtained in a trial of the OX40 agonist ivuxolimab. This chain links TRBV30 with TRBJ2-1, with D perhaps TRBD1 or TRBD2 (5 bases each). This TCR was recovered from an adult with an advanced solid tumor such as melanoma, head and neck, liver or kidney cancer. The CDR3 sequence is CAWSVRGRSYNEQFF. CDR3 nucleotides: TGTGCCTGGAGTGTGAGGGGCCGGTCCTACAATGAGCAGTTCTTC.